A selection of T cell receptor beta chains follows, all from one sample in a study of blood T cell repertoires in COVID-19. Sequencing was performed with immunoSEQ multiplex PCR; in TCRdb, only in-frame clones are kept and a portion is missing. The sample shows around 100,000 clones, 69% of them seen only once. The sequenced sample consisted of peripheral blood. The receptors shown here come from a man older than 75 with acute or convalescent COVID-19. Each CDR3 is given with its conserved first and last residue. D genes are given only for firm matches. The size entry is marked missing in some rows and otherwise reads once, few, many or a size class.

CDR3: CASSAPQGYTEAFF
DNA: TGTGCCAGCAGCGCCCCCCAGGGGTACACTGAAGCTTTCTTT
size: .
V: TRBV7-2
J: TRBJ1-1
D: .

CDR3: CAWSGTSGGLRQYF
DNA: TGTGCCTGGAGTGGAACTAGCGGGGGTCTACGGCAGTACTTC
size: .
V: TRBV30
J: TRBJ2-7
D: TRBD2

CDR3: CASSEGPAEAFF
DNA: TGTGCCAGCAGTGAGGGGCCAGCTGAAGCTTTCTTT
size: .
V: TRBV2
J: TRBJ1-1
D: .

CDR3: CASSTSAVRKLFF
DNA: TGTGCCAGCAGTACCAGCGCGGTGAGAAAACTGTTTTTT
size: .
V: TRBV6-5
J: TRBJ1-4
D: .

CDR3: CASSFRQEGLDFEQYF
DNA: TGTGCCAGCAGCTTCCGGCAGGAGGGACTAGATTTCGAGCAGTACTTC
size: .
V: TRBV7-8
J: TRBJ2-7
D: TRBD2

CDR3: CASSLGGARHYEQYF
DNA: TGTGCCAGCAGCTTAGGGGGAGCTAGGCACTACGAGCAGTACTTC
size: .
V: TRBV11-2
J: TRBJ2-7
D: .

CDR3: CASSPLPPGNSNQPQHF
DNA: TGTGCCAGCTCACCACTGCCCCCGGGGAATTCCAATCAGCCCCAGCATTTT
size: once
V: TRBV18
J: TRBJ1-5
D: .

CDR3: CASSFGQGTTGELFF
DNA: TGTGCCAGCAGCTTTGGCCAGGGGACCACCGGGGAGCTGTTTTTT
size: .
V: TRBV7-8
J: TRBJ2-2
D: .

CDR3: CASSPDGMYNSPLHF
DNA: TGCGCCAGCAGCCCCGACGGGATGTATAATTCACCCCTCCACTTT
size: .
V: TRBV5-1
J: TRBJ1-6
D: .

CDR3: CAIRGAGGAYEQYF
DNA: TGTGCCATCAGGGGAGCGGGAGGAGCTTACGAGCAGTACTTC
size: few
V: TRBV10-3
J: TRBJ2-7
D: TRBD2

CDR3: CSASRGRTEAFF
DNA: TGCAGTGCTAGTCGAGGGCGCACTGAAGCTTTCTTT
size: few
V: TRBV20-1
J: TRBJ1-1
D: .

CDR3: CSVVPWNTGELFF
DNA: TGCAGCGTTGTTCCCTGGAACACCGGGGAGCTGTTTTTT
size: many
V: TRBV29-1
J: TRBJ2-2
D: .

CDR3: CASSPPGLGPPDTQYF
DNA: TGCGCCAGCAGCCCCCCGGGACTAGGGCCCCCAGATACGCAGTATTTT
size: .
V: TRBV5-1
J: TRBJ2-3
D: TRBD2

CDR3: CASLGTSGRARPYNEQFF
DNA: TGTGCCAGCTTAGGGACTAGCGGGAGGGCCAGACCCTACAATGAGCAGTTCTTC
size: .
V: TRBV18
J: TRBJ2-1
D: TRBD2

CDR3: CSVGIKGDGEQYF
DNA: TGCAGCGTTGGGATCAAGGGAGACGGCGAGCAGTACTTC
size: few
V: TRBV29-1
J: TRBJ2-7
D: .

CDR3: CASSQDWRGRNGYTF
DNA: TGTGCCAGCAGCCAAGATTGGAGGGGGCGAAATGGCTACACCTTC
size: few
V: TRBV3-1/TRBV3-2
J: TRBJ1-2
D: TRBD1

CDR3: CASSRQANTGELFF
DNA: TGTGCCAGCTCGCGACAGGCGAACACCGGGGAGCTGTTTTTT
size: once
V: TRBV18
J: TRBJ2-2
D: .

CDR3: CASSGTGGNEQFF
DNA: TGTGCCAGCTCGGGTACAGGGGGCAATGAGCAGTTCTTC
size: .
V: TRBV18
J: TRBJ2-1
D: TRBD1